This paragraph reports one T cell receptor (beta chain). RNA totalling about 0.45 to 1 ug underwent reverse transcription with random hexamers. The method of amplification for TCR beta CDR3 was immunoSEQ multiplex PCR, covering 54 Vbeta and 13 Jbeta. TCRdb itself ran the immunoSEQ multiplex PCR reads through MiXCR, one entry per CDR3 protein. The sample holds just under 150,000 distinct CDR3 sequences, roughly 94% seen once. Germline V gene data show CDR1 as SGHAT and CDR2 as FQNNGV. With 1 base removed from V and 2 bases from J, the gap between germline ends came to 5 bases. The CDR3 is made up of 13 amino acids. This sample was included in a study of CD8 T cells in Susac syndrome. TCR beta from blood CD8+ and CD4+ T cells was sequenced. The controls, all healthy donors, were matched for age and sex. TEMRA cells were FACS-enriched, with CD8+ and CD4+ T cells isolated negatively.

The chain recombines TRBV11-2 with TRBJ2-5, with unresolved D. This clonotype was sampled from a human donor in good health. Sequencing was performed on CD4+ T cells from PBMCs. CDR3 in DNA: TGTGCCAGCAGCTTAGGAGTACAAGAGACCCAGTACTTC. It codes for CASSLGVQETQYF.